A single sample is the source of the 25 T cell receptor beta chains below, sequenced in a study of cytomegalovirus exposure and HLA in healthy donors (dated by TCRdb to between 2016 and 2019). Library method: the immunoSEQ multiplex PCR assay. For the multiplex PCR, a mixture combining 60 forward primers for TCR Vbeta segments and 13 reverse primers for TCR Jbeta segments was used. In TCRdb, the immuneACCESS table is reduced to in-frame sequences with V and J assigned. These tables do not hold every clone; where another copy was compared, an unresolved V gene accounts for under half, and the others remain unexplained. This sample comprises 85,000 to 100,000 clones, around 83% of them detected only once. Under 4.5% of the sample is held by the ten biggest clonotypes. The sequenced sample was PBMCs. All receptors come from a female donor in good health and CMV-seropositive.

This clone occurred once. J is TRBJ2-7 and V is TRBV2; a possible D gene is TRBD1 (5 bases). The CDR3 length is 14 residues. The V end was cut by 6 bases, the J end by 2 bases, with 14 bases between. In germline, CDR1 is SNHLY, CDR2 FYNNEI. In DNA form, the CDR3 reads TGTGCCAGCAGCACAGGCTTACTGACCTACGAGCAGTACTTC. Its protein is CASSTGLLTYEQYF.

The genes are TRBV30 and TRBJ2-1; 7 nucleotides match TRBD2. The CDR3 has 16 amino acids. Looked up from germline, CDR1 is GTSNPN and CDR2 is SVGIG (reference sequence). V was pared by 3 bases and J by 0 bases, with 8 bases of the junction left unmatched. CDR3 residues: CAWRDPLAVSYNEQFF. The CDR3 region has the DNA TGTGCCTGGAGGGATCCGCTAGCGGTCTCCTACAATGAGCAGTTCTTC.

J is TRBJ1-3 and V is TRBV10-3; D may be TRBD1 (6 bases). Per germline, CDR1 ENHRY and CDR2 SYGVKD. This CDR3 spans 16 amino acids. Deletions cut 6 bases from V and 0 bases from J, with 15 bases between. The CDR3 spells CAIRPGQRISGNTIYF. The CDR3 coding sequence is TGTGCCATCAGACCGGGACAACGGATCTCTGGAAACACCATATATTTT.

This chain joins TRBV6-5 and TRBJ1-6; D uncertain. Germline V gene data show CDR1 as MNHEY and CDR2 as SVGAGI. The CDR3 has 14 amino acids. V was shortened by 3 bases and J by 0 bases, with 3 bases between the two germline ends. The CDR3 region is CASSYISYNSPLHF. The DNA for the CDR3 is TGTGCCAGCAGTTATATCTCCTATAATTCACCCCTCCACTTT.

This sequence joins TRBV11-2 and TRBJ1-3, with D perhaps matching TRBD1 (6 bases). V lost 6 bases, J lost 0 bases, and 18 bases lay in between. The CDR3 covers 17 residues. Per germline, CDR1 SGHAT and CDR2 FQNNGV. DNA for the CDR3: TGTGCCAGCAGGGACTTGACGGGACATTTCTCTGGAAACACCATATATTTT. Residues: CASRDLTGHFSGNTIYF.

The gene calls are TRBV7-2 and TRBJ2-5, with 10 positions matching TRBD1. The last part of the DNA fits TRBJ2-7 better; the J call may be wrong. The CDR3 runs 17 residues. CDR1 SGHTA and CDR2 FQGNSA come from the germline V gene. CDR3 sequence reads: CASSLFGGTGESHEQYF. The CDR3 DNA reads as TGTGCCAGCAGCTTATTTGGAGGGACAGGGGAATCCCACGAGCAGTACTTC.

V and J are TRBV18 and TRBJ2-2, with D perhaps TRBD2 (6 bases). The CDR3 runs 14 residues. The V gene's germline CDR1 is KGHSH and CDR2 LQKENI. Trimming removed 1 base at V and 6 bases at J, with 9 bases between. The CDR3 reads CASSPRDLAGELFF. DNA of the CDR3: TGTGCCAGCTCACCACGGGACTTGGCCGGGGAGCTGTTTTTT.

The chain employs TRBV2 and TRBJ2-1; 11 bases line up with TRBD2. Germline V lookup: CDR1 SNHLY, CDR2 FYNNEI. V lost 1 base, J lost 3 bases, and 5 bases stayed unmatched. This CDR3 region has 17 residues. Here the CDR3 DNA reads TGTGCCAGCAGTGAAGAGGCTAGCGGGAGGAGCTACAATGAGCAGTTCTTC. This sequence encodes CASSEEASGRSYNEQFF.

This clone turned up a few times. This CDR3 is CASRVGLVQETQYF. The CDR3 DNA is TGTGCCAGCAGAGTCGGACTAGTACAAGAGACCCAGTACTTC. The chain carries TRBV11-2 and TRBJ2-5, with 7 bases fitting TRBD2. The germline V gene has CDR1 SGHAT and CDR2 FQNNGV. The V gene end was trimmed by 6 bases and the J gene end by 2 bases; junction bases not matched to a gene: 6. The CDR3 is 14 residues long.

This chain connects TRBV28 to TRBJ2-3, with D uncertain. Deletions cut 3 bases from V and 5 bases from J, with 9 bases between. The CDR3 is made up of 13 amino acids. Germline CDR1 MDHEN, CDR2 SYDVKM. The CDR3 is CASSFIPLDTQYF. In DNA form, the CDR3 reads TGTGCCAGCAGTTTTATCCCCCTAGATACGCAGTATTTT.

This clone was seen once. The chain uses TRBV29-1 and TRBJ1-1; a possible D gene is TRBD1 (6 bases). The CDR3 runs 12 residues. The V gene's germline CDR1 is SQVTM and CDR2 ANQGSEA. V lost 6 bases, J lost 4 bases, and 12 bases lay in between. The CDR3 coding sequence is TGCAGCGTGCCAGGGGCCGGCACTGAAGCTTTCTTT. Translated, it gives CSVPGAGTEAFF. The full variable domain, in which reference TRBV29-1 and TRBJ1-1 provide the parts outside the CDR3, is SAVISQKPSRDICQRGTSLTIQCQVDSQVTMMFWYRQQPGQSLTLIATANQGSEATYESGFVIDKFPISRPNLTFSTLTVSNMSPEDSSIYLCSVPGAGTEAFFGQGTRLTVV.

This clone has just a few counts. The chain carries TRBV9 and TRBJ1-1; 7 bases agree with TRBD1. In germline, CDR1 is SGDLS, CDR2 YYNGEE. The ends lost 4 bases at V and 7 bases at J; junction bases unmatched: 13. This CDR3 has 15 amino acids. Here the CDR3 reads CASSFRPTGIGEAFF. The CDR3 DNA sequence: TGTGCCAGCAGCTTCCGACCGACAGGGATTGGTGAAGCTTTCTTT. The full variable domain, in which reference TRBV9 and TRBJ1-1 provide the parts outside the CDR3, is DSGVTQTPKHLITATGQRVTLRCSPRSGDLSVYWYQQSLDQGLQFLIQYYNGEERAKGNILERFSAQQFPDLHSELNLSSLELGDSALYFCASSFRPTGIGEAFFGQGTRLTVV.

The chain carries TRBV18 and TRBJ2-3, with D perhaps TRBD1 (5 bases). Germline V gene sequence: CDR1 KGHSH, CDR2 LQKENI. V was cut by 2 bases and J by 0 bases, with 9 bases left in between. The CDR3 has 15 amino acids. The CDR3 protein is CASSPRQGSTDTQYF. The CDR3 region has the DNA TGTGCCAGCTCACCAAGGCAGGGAAGCACAGATACGCAGTATTTT.

The chain recombines TRBV28 with TRBJ2-7; D gene unclear. The ends were cut back, 1 base at V and 0 bases at J, with 10 bases in the middle. Germline V gives CDR1 MDHEN, CDR2 SYDVKM. CDR3 length equals 15 residues. DNA for the CDR3: TGTGCCAGCAGTTTATACGGGTTACCCTCCTACGAGCAGTACTTC. This codes for CASSLYGLPSYEQYF.

This chain connects TRBV6-1 to TRBJ1-1; weak D call: TRBD1 (5 bases). V was trimmed by 4 bases and J by 1 base, leaving 10 bases between them. The CDR3 has 14 amino acids. The V gene's germline CDR1 is MNHNS and CDR2 SASEGT. This CDR3 is CASSVLRENTEAFF. As DNA, the CDR3 is TGTGCCAGCAGTGTGCTCAGGGAGAACACTGAAGCTTTCTTT.

V and J are TRBV6-1 and TRBJ1-5, with D perhaps TRBD1 (6 bases). Germline loops: CDR1 MNHNS, CDR2 SASEGT. The CDR3 totals 17 residues. The germline V and J ends were trimmed by 1 base and 4 bases, with 17 bases remaining between them. DNA for the CDR3: TGTGCCAGCAGTGAAGAAAGAAGGACAGCCCAGAATCAGCCCCAGCATTTT. Translation: CASSEERRTAQNQPQHF.

CDR3 coding DNA: TGTGCCAGCAGCCAAGATGAAGGCAGGGGCAGTAATCAGCCCCAGCATTTT. It specifies CASSQDEGRGSNQPQHF. This chain connects TRBV4-2 to TRBJ1-5, with D perhaps matching TRBD1 (6 bases). V lost 0 bases to trimming and J lost 4 bases, with 16 bases between them. In germline, CDR1 is LGHNA, CDR2 YNFKEQ. This CDR3 is 17 amino acids long.

The V gene is TRBV12-5, the J gene TRBJ1-1; 8 bases are a match to TRBD1. The CDR3 is 14 residues long. Trimming cost V 2 bases and J 4 bases; bases outside gene matches: 3. The germline V gene encodes CDR1 LGHNT and CDR2 FRNRAP. CDR3 in DNA: TGTGCTAGTGGTTTGTCAGGGGGCTTCACTGAAGCTTTCTTT. Its protein is CASGLSGGFTEAFF.

This rearrangement joins TRBV6-6 to TRBJ1-3; D not certain. CDR1 is MNHNY and CDR2 is SVGAGI in the germline V gene (reference sequence). This CDR3 contains 16 residues. The V end lost 0 bases, the J end lost 0 bases, and 9 bases lay between the germline ends. Here the CDR3 DNA reads TGTGCCAGCAGTTACTCCAGGTTTCCCTCTGGAAACACCATATATTTT. This codes for CASSYSRFPSGNTIYF.

The chain couples TRBV25-1 to TRBJ2-1, with no clear D. The germline CDR1 and CDR2 sequences are MGHDK and SYGVNS. Trimming left V 3 bases short and J 7 bases short, with 7 bases between. There are 12 residues in the CDR3. CDR3: CASSDPVNEQFF. The DNA for the CDR3 is TGTGCCAGCAGTGACCCTGTGAATGAGCAGTTCTTC.

This clone was observed a few times. The chain has TRBV7-9 and TRBJ1-1, with D uncertain. V gave up 4 bases and J gave up 8 bases, with 8 bases separating them. Germline V lookup: CDR1 SEHNR, CDR2 FQNEAQ (reference sequence). The CDR3 runs 11 residues. Here the CDR3 reads CASSSYPEAFF. CDR3 DNA: TGTGCCAGCAGCTCCTATCCAGAAGCTTTCTTT.

V usage is TRBV29-1 and J usage is TRBJ1-1, with D unclear. Germline loops: CDR1 SQVTM, CDR2 ANQGSEA. The CDR3 runs to 13 residues. Trimming took off 4 bases at V and 1 base at J, with 10 bases between the two ends. DNA of the CDR3: TGCAGCGTTGTGACTATGCCGAACACTGAAGCTTTCTTT. Translated: CSVVTMPNTEAFF.

V is TRBV9 and J is TRBJ1-3; tentatively, D is TRBD1 (5 bases). The V gene lost 0 bases and the J gene lost 0 bases, with 10 bases spanning the gap. In germline, CDR1 is SGDLS, CDR2 YYNGEE. This CDR3 region has 16 residues. DNA for the CDR3: TGTGCCAGCAGCGTAGCCGCAGGGATCTCTGGAAACACCATATATTTT. Encoded protein: CASSVAAGISGNTIYF.

This clone was counted a few times. CDR3 loop: CASSIRTGAYEQYF. The CDR3 nucleotides read TGTGCCAGCAGCATAAGGACAGGGGCCTACGAGCAGTACTTC. The rearrangement joins TRBV6-5 to TRBJ2-7; 9 bases align to TRBD1. V shed 6 bases, J shed 2 bases, and the junction held 5 bases outside the gene matches. Germline values: CDR1 MNHEY, CDR2 SVGAGI. The CDR3 has 14 amino acids.

The V call is TRBV29-1, the J call TRBJ2-2, with 12 bases identical to TRBD1. J lost 0 bases, V lost 4 bases, and 24 bases had no gene match. Germline V gene lookup returns CDR1 SQVTM and CDR2 ANQGSEA. This CDR3 is 23 amino acids long. CDR3 protein: CSVGAPVIVPPGQGATNTGELFF. In nucleotides, the CDR3 is TGCAGCGTTGGGGCGCCCGTGATCGTCCCACCGGGACAGGGGGCTACGAACACCGGGGAGCTGTTTTTT.